This T cell receptor beta chain originates from a study of shared clonotypes between healthy human individuals. General observations from the study: All-four-donor shared clonotypes had higher generation probabilities than non-shared clonotypes did.

This clone is a singleton in its sample. Its antigen remains unknown. Germline V lookup: CDR1 SGHRS, CDR2 YFSETQ. The V end lost 4 bases, the J end lost 3 bases, and 13 bases lay between the germline ends. The CDR3 is 14 residues long. The study separated CD4+ cells into CD45RA+ naive and CD45RA-negative memory subsets. The assay was carried out at the deep level. Genomic DNA per cell subset filled all wells of several immunoSEQ plates. Sequencing was performed with immunoSEQ multiplex PCR; in TCRdb, only in-frame clones are kept and a portion is missing. This sample carries 2 million to 3 million clones, 93% of them seen once, and the ten largest clones take around 0.37%.

The sequenced sample was naive CD4+ T cells from PBMCs. Subset described: CD45RA+ positively selected. The V and J genes are TRBV5-1 and TRBJ1-2; the D is unclear. The clonotype originates from a young man in good health. Some clones in this sample may be carry-over from other donors' samples. The CDR3 DNA sequence: TGCGCCAGCAGCCTTGACATTTCCGACTATGGCTACACCTTC. Protein product: CASSLDISDYGYTF.